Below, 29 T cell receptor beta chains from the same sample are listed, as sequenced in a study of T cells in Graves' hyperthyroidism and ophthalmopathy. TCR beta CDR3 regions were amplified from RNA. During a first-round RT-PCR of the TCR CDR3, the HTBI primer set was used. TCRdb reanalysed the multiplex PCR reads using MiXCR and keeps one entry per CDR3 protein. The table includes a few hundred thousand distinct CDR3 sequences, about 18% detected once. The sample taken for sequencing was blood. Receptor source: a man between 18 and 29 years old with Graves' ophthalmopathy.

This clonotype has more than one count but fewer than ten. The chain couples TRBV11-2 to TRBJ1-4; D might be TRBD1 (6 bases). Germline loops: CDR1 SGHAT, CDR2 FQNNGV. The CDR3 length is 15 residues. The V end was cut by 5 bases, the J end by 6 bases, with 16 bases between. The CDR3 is CASSPQGTRDEKLFF. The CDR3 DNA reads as TGTGCCAGCAGCCCCCAGGGGACCCGCGATGAAAAACTGTTTTTT.

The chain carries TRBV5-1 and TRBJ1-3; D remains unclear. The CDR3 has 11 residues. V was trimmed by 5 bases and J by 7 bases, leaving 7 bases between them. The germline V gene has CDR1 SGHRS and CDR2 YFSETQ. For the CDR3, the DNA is TGCGCCAGCAGGACACTGAACACCATATATTTT. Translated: CASRTLNTIYF.

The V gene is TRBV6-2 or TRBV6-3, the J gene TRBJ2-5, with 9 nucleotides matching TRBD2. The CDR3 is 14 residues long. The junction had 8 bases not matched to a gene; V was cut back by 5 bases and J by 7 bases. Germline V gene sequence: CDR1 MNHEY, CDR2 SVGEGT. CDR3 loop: CASSGAAGGRTQYF. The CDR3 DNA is TGTGCCAGCAGTGGGGCAGCGGGGGGCCGGACCCAGTACTTC.

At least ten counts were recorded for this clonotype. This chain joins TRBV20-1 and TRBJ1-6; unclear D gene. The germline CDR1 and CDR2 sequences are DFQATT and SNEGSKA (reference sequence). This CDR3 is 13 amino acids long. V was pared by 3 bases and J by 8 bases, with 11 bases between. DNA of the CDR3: TGCAGTGCTAGTTGGGCAGCGGATTCACCCCTCCACTTT. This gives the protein CSASWAADSPLHF.

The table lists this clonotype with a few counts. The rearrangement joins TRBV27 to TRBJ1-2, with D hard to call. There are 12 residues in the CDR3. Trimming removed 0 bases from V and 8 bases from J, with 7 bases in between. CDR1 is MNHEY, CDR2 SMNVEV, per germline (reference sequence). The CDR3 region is CASSLSGRGYTF. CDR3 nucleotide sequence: TGTGCCAGCAGTTTATCAGGCAGGGGCTACACCTTC.

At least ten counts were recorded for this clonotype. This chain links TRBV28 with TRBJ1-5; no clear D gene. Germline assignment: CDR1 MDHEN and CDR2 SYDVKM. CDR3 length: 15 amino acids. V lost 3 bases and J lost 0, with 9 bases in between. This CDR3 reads CASSFRAVSNQPQHF. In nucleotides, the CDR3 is TGTGCCAGCAGTTTCCGCGCAGTTAGCAATCAGCCCCAGCATTTT.

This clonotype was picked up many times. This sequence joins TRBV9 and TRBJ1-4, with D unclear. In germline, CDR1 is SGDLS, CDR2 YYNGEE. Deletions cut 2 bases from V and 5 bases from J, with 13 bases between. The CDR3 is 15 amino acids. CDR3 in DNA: TGTGCCAGCAGCGTTGCGGGGAGCCGGAATGAAAAACTGTTTTTT. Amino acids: CASSVAGSRNEKLFF.

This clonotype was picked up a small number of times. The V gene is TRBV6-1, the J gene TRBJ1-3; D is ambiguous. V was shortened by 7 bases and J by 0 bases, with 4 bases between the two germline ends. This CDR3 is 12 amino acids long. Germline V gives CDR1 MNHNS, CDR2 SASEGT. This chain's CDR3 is CASKSSGNTIYF. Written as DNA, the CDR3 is TGTGCCAGCAAAAGCTCTGGAAACACCATATATTTT.

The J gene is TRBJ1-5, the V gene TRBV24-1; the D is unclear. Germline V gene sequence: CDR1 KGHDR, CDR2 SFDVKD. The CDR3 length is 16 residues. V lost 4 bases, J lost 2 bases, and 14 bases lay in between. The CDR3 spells CATSDRTALGNQPQHF. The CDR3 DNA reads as TGTGCCACCAGTGACCGAACAGCGTTGGGCAATCAGCCCCAGCATTTT.

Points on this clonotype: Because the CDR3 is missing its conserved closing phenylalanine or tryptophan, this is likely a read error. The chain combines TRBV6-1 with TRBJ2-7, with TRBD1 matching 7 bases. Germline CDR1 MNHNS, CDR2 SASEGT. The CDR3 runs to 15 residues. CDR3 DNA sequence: TGCGCCAGCAGTGAAGTGAGGGACAGTTCCTACGAGCAGTACTCC. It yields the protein CASSEVRDSSYEQYS.

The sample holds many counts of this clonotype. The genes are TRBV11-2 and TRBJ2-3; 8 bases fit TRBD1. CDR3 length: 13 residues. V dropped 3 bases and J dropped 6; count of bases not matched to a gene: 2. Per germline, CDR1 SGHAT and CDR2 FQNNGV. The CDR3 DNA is TGTGCCAGCAGCTTGAACAGGGGGGATACGCAGTATTTT. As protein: CASSLNRGDTQYF.

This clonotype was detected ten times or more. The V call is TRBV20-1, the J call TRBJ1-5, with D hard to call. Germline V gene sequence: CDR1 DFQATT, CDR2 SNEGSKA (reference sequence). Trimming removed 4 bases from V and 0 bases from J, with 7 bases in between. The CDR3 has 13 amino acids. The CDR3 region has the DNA TGCAGTGCTAATATGGATAGCAATCAGCCCCAGCATTTT. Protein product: CSANMDSNQPQHF.

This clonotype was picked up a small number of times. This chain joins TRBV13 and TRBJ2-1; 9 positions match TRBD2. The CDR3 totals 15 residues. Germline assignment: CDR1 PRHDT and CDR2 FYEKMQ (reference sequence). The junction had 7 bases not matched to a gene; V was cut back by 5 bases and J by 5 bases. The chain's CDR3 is CASSAGTSRDNEQFF. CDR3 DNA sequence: TGTGCCAGCAGCGCCGGGACTAGCCGAGACAATGAGCAGTTCTTC.

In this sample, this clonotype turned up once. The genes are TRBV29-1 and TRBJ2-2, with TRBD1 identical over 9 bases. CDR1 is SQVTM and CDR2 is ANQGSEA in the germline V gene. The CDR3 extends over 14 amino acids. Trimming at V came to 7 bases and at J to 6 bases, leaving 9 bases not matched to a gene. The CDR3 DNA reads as TGCAGCGGGGGGGACAGGGACCCCCCCGGGGAGCTGTTTTTT. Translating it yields CSGGDRDPPGELFF.

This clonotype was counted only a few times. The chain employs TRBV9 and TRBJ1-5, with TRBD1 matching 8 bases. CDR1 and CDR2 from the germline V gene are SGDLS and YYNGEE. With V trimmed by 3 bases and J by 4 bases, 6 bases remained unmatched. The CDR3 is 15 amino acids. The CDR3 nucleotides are TGTGCCAGCAGCGCCCTGGACAGGGAGAATCAGCCCCAGCATTTT. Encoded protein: CASSALDRENQPQHF.

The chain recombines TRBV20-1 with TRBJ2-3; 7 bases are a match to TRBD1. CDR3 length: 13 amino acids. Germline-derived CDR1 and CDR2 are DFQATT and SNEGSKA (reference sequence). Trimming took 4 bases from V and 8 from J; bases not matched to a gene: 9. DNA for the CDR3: TGCAGTGCTACGCAGGGGGAAGGCGGTACGCAGTATTTT. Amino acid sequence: CSATQGEGGTQYF.

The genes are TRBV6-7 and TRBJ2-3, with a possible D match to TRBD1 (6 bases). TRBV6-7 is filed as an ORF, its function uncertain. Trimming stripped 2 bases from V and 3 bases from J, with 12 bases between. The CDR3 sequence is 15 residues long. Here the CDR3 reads CASSYNTGTTDTQYF. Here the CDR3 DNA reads TGTGCCAGCAGTTACAACACAGGGACAACAGATACGCAGTATTTT.

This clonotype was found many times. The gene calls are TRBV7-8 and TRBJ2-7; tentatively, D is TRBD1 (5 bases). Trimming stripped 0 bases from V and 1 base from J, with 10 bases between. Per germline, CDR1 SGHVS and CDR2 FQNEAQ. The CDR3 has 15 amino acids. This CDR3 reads CASSLADIFSYEQYF. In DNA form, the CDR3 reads TGTGCCAGCAGCTTAGCGGACATCTTTTCCTACGAGCAGTACTTC.

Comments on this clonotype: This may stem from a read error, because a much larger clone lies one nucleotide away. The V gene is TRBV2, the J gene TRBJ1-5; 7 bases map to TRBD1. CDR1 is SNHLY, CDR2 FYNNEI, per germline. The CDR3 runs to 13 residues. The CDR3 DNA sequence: TGTGCCAGCAGGGGACAGTACAATCAGCCCCGGCATTTT. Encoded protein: CASRGQYNQPRHF.

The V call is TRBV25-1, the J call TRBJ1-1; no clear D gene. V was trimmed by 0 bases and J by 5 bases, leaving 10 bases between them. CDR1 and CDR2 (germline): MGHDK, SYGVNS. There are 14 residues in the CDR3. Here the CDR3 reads CASSEYKGRTEAFF. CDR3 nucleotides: TGTGCCAGCAGTGAATATAAAGGGAGGACTGAAGCTTTCTTT. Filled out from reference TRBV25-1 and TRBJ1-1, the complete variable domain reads EADIYQTPRYLVIGTGKKITLECSQTMGHDKMYWYQQDPGMELHLIHYSYGVNSTEKGDLSSESTVSRIRTEHFPLTLESARPSHTSQYLCASSEYKGRTEAFFGQGTRLTVV.

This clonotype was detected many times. The CDR3 sequence is CASTVGGYTF. The CDR3 coding sequence is TGTGCCAGCACCGTGGGTGGCTACACCTTC. V usage is TRBV2 and J usage is TRBJ1-2, with unresolved D. CDR1 is SNHLY and CDR2 is FYNNEI in the germline V gene. V lost 7 bases and J lost 7, with 7 bases in between. The CDR3 has 10 amino acids.

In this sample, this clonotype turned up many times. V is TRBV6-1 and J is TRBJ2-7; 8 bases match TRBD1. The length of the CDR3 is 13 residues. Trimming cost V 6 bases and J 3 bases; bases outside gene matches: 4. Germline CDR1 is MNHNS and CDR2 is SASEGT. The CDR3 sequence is CASSRDRYYEQYF. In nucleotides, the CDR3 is TGTGCCAGCAGCCGGGACAGGTACTACGAGCAGTACTTC.

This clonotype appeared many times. CDR3 sequence: CASSYFSGGAYEQYF. In DNA, the CDR3 is TGTGCCAGCAGTTACTTCAGCGGGGGGGCTTACGAGCAGTACTTC. The V gene is TRBV6-2 or TRBV6-3, the J gene TRBJ2-7; 10 bases fit TRBD2. CDR1 MNHEY and CDR2 SVGEGT come from the germline V gene. J gave up 4 bases and V 1 base, and 4 bases lay outside the gene matches. The CDR3 runs 15 residues.

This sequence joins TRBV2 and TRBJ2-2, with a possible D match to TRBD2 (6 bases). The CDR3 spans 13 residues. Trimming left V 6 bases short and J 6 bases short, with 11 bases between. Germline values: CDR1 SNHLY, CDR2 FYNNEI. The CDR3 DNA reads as TGTGCCAGCAGGGAGGGTTTCGCCGGGGAGCTGTTTTTT. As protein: CASREGFAGELFF.

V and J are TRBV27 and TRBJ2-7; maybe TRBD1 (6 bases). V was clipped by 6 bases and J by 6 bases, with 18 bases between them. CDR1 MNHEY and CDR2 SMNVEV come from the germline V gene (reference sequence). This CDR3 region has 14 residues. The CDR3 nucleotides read TGTGCCAGCAGCCCGGGCAGGGGCGCCGGCGAGCAGTACTTC. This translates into CASSPGRGAGEQYF.

Here the CDR3 DNA reads TGTGCCAGCAGCTTATTGTTGAGCGGCCAAGAGACCCAGTACTTC. This gives the protein CASSLLLSGQETQYF. The chain joins TRBV7-6 to TRBJ2-5; maybe TRBD2 (5 bases). Germline CDR1 is SGHVS and CDR2 is FNYEAQ. The CDR3 is made up of 15 amino acids. Trimming took off 2 bases at V and 1 base at J, with 11 bases between the two ends.

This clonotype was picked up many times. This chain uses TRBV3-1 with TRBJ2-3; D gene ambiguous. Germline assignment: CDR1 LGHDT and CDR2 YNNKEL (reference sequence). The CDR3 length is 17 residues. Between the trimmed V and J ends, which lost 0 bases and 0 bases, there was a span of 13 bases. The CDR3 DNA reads TGTGCCAGCAGCCAAGATCTTACTGCAGGTAGCACAGATACGCAGTATTTT. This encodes CASSQDLTAGSTDTQYF.

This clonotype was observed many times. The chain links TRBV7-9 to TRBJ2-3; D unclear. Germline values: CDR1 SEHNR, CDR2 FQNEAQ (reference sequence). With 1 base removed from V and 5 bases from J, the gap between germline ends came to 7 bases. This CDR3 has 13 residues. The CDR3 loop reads CASSLEVGDTQYF. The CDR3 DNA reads TGTGCCAGCAGCTTAGAGGTGGGAGATACGCAGTATTTT.

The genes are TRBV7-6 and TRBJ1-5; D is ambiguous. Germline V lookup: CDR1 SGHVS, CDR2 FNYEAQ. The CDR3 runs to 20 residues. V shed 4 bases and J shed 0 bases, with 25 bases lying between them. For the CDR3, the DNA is TGTGCCAGCAGCTCCCTCCGCTGTTACTCCGACTGTCATAGCAATCAGCCCCAGCATTTT. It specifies CASSSLRCYSDCHSNQPQHF.